These 13 T cell receptor beta chains share one sample of origin, sequenced in a study of T cells after yellow fever vaccination. TCRdb fed the 5' RACE reads into MiXCR, producing one record per CDR3 protein. The table includes just under 600,000 distinct CDR3 sequences, 13% detected once. This sample comprised PBMCs, obtained on the day of the yellow fever booster vaccination. Receptor source: a man aged 30 to 45 who received the YFV17D yellow fever vaccine.

In this sample, this clonotype turned up a few times. The chain carries TRBV5-5 and TRBJ2-3; 8 bases line up with TRBD2. Germline loops: CDR1 SGHKS, CDR2 YYEKEE (reference sequence). This CDR3 spans 18 amino acids. V was clipped by 4 bases and J by 5 bases; unmatched bases: 18. The CDR3 DNA reads as TGTGCCAGCAGCACCGGAGCCCCCAGGCCCGGGGGGGGAGATACGCAGTATTTT. This gives the protein CASSTGAPRPGGGDTQYF.

This clonotype was detected only a few times. J is TRBJ1-1 and V is TRBV11-3; D unclear. CDR1 is SGHNT and CDR2 is YENEEA in the germline V gene. The CDR3 loop spans 13 amino acids. V lost 6 bases and J lost 3, with 11 bases in between. CDR3 sequence reads: CASSQRTDTEAFF. The CDR3 nucleotides read TGTGCCAGCAGTCAAAGAACGGACACTGAAGCTTTCTTT.

The genes are TRBV4-1 and TRBJ2-1, with D possibly matching TRBD2 (7 bases). Trimming took off 3 bases at V and 9 bases at J, with 12 bases between the two ends. This CDR3 contains 13 residues. Germline values: CDR1 MGHRA, CDR2 YSYEKL. The CDR3 sequence: CASSQGRGGEQFF. CDR3 nucleotides: TGCGCCAGCAGCCAGGGTAGGGGGGGTGAGCAGTTCTTC.

This clonotype was detected only a few times. The rearrangement uses TRBV7-3 and TRBJ2-2; 8 positions match TRBD1. V trimming: 4 bases; J trimming: 6 bases; junction bases outside the gene matches: 4. The CDR3 totals 14 residues. The germline V gene encodes CDR1 SGHTA and CDR2 FQGTGA. The CDR3 region is CASSSRGPPGELFF. The CDR3 DNA is TGTGCCAGCAGCTCCAGGGGGCCCCCCGGGGAGCTGTTTTTT. The full variable domain, with the rest looked up from reference TRBV7-3 and TRBJ2-2, is GAGVSQTPSNKVTEKGKYVELRCDPISGHTALYWYRQSLGQGPEFLIYFQGTGAADDSGLPNDRFFAVRPEGSVSTLKIQRTERGDSAVYLCASSSRGPPGELFFGEGSRLTVL.

This clonotype was counted between two and nine times. The genes are TRBV5-1 and TRBJ2-1; maybe TRBD1 (6 bases). The V gene lost 3 bases and the J gene lost 10 bases, with 11 bases spanning the gap. From germline, CDR1 is SGHRS and CDR2 YFSETQ. There are 12 residues in the CDR3. The CDR3 sequence: CASSSQGWEQFF. The CDR3 region has the DNA TGCGCCAGCAGCTCCCAGGGGTGGGAGCAGTTCTTC.

This chain links TRBV15 with TRBJ2-1, with D perhaps TRBD2 (6 bases). Germline V lookup: CDR1 LNHNV, CDR2 YYDKDF (reference sequence). CDR3 length: 16 amino acids. Between the trimmed V and J ends, which lost 0 bases and 6 bases, there was a span of 15 bases. CDR3 amino acids: CATSRDPPGVGNEQFF. CDR3 DNA: TGTGCCACCAGCAGAGATCCTCCGGGAGTGGGCAATGAGCAGTTCTTC.

The genes are TRBV12-3 or TRBV12-4 and TRBJ2-5; TRBD2 agrees at 9 bases. J was trimmed by 6 bases and V by 4 bases; bases with no gene match: 9. This CDR3 is built from 15 residues. The CDR3 loop reads CASSSGTSTTKTQYF. The CDR3 nucleotides are TGTGCCAGCAGTTCTGGGACTAGCACTACAAAGACCCAGTACTTC.

This clonotype turned up a few times. In DNA, the CDR3 is TGTGCCAGCTCACAACAGGCACATGAGCAGTTCTTC. Its translation: CASSQQAHEQFF. The chain couples TRBV18 to TRBJ2-1; perhaps TRBD1 as D (5 bases). CDR3 length: 12 amino acids. Germline-derived CDR1 and CDR2 are KGHSH and LQKENI. V shed 4 bases and J shed 8 bases, with 9 bases lying between them.

This clonotype was detected only a few times. The chain couples TRBV29-1 to TRBJ2-3; 16 bases match TRBD2. Germline CDR1 reads SQVTM; CDR2 reads ANQGSEA. This CDR3 has 15 amino acids. Losses at the gene ends were 8 bases for V and 1 base for J; bases not matched to a gene: 3. The CDR3 bases are TGCAGCATCGGGACTAGCGGGAGGGGCACAGATACGCAGTATTTT. Its protein product is CSIGTSGRGTDTQYF.

This clonotype was seen more than once but under ten times. The CDR3 is CASSFYGTEISNQPQYF. CDR3 nucleotides: TGTGCCAGCAGTTTTTACGGGACGGAGATATCCAATCAGCCCCAGTATTTT. The chain has TRBV12-3 or TRBV12-4 and TRBJ1-5; perhaps D is TRBD1 or TRBD2 (5 bases each). The J call is in doubt because the DNA end fits TRBJ2-3 better. The CDR3 runs to 17 residues.

The rearrangement uses TRBV7-8 and TRBJ2-2, with TRBD2 matching 11 bases. The CDR3 totals 17 residues. From germline, CDR1 is SGHVS and CDR2 FQNEAQ. With 1 base clipped from V and 4 bases from J, the junction kept 5 bases outside the gene matches. The CDR3 loop is CASSLDRLAGPTGELFF. In DNA, the CDR3 is TGTGCCAGCAGCTTAGATCGACTAGCGGGACCCACCGGGGAGCTGTTTTTT.

The chain employs TRBV20-1 and TRBJ2-5; tentatively, D is TRBD2 (7 bases). Germline V lookup: CDR1 DFQATT, CDR2 SNEGSKA (reference sequence). The CDR3 spans 16 residues. V was shortened by 3 bases and J by 3 bases, with 20 bases between the two germline ends. CDR3: CSASAGGREEEETQYF. In DNA form, the CDR3 reads TGCAGTGCTAGTGCCGGGGGGCGGGAAGAAGAAGAGACCCAGTACTTC.

This CDR3 is CASSTGTSPSDTQYF. The CDR3 coding sequence is TGTGCCAGCAGTACCGGGACTAGCCCCTCAGATACGCAGTATTTT. The chain combines TRBV7-9 with TRBJ2-3; 9 nucleotides line up with TRBD2. The CDR3 length is 15 residues. Germline V lookup: CDR1 SEHNR, CDR2 FQNEAQ (reference sequence). The trim removed 6 bases at V and 4 bases at J, leaving 8 bases unmatched.